What follows are 2 T cell receptor beta chains derived from one specimen sequenced in a study of blood T cell repertoires in COVID-19. Clones were read by immunoSEQ multiplex PCR, and TCRdb kept only the in-frame ones, dropping some. The profile covers 350,000 or so clones, with about nine tenths appearing a single time and approximately 1% taken by the ten largest. The sequenced sample was PBMCs or T cells enriched from blood (not recorded which). The receptor source for this set is a woman aged 25 to 39 who had been exposed to COVID-19.

The chain couples TRBV12-3 or TRBV12-4 to TRBJ1-2; 8 nucleotides line up with TRBD1. The CDR3 is 13 residues long. With 8 bases clipped from V and 4 bases from J, the junction kept 6 bases outside the gene matches. Here the CDR3 reads CASSQDRVYGYTF. In nucleotides, the CDR3 is TGTGCCAGCTCCCAGGACAGGGTCTATGGCTACACCTTC.

The chain carries TRBV28 and TRBJ1-2, with a possible D match to TRBD1 (5 bases). CDR1 is MDHEN, CDR2 SYDVKM, per germline. Trimming took off 5 bases at V and 4 bases at J, with 11 bases between the two ends. The CDR3 is made up of 13 amino acids. In DNA form, the CDR3 reads TGTGCCAGCAGTGTCTCGGGGGGCTATGGCTACACCTTC. Residues: CASSVSGGYGYTF.